This is a list of T cell receptor beta chains from one sample in a study of blood T cells in healthy people across ages. TCRdb fed the 5' RACE reads into MiXCR, producing one record per CDR3 protein. The data contain 800,000 or so distinct CDR3 sequences, 60% to 80% of them singletons. Sequencing input: blood. All receptors come from a man aged 25-45 years in good health. CDR3s include the opening cysteine and the closing phenylalanine or tryptophan. The D gene is left open where the match is weak. The size of a clone is reported for some rows only, either as once, few or many, or as a class for expanded clones.

j_gene,v_gene,abundance,d_gene,CDR3nt,CDR3aa
TRBJ1-2,TRBV4-3,once,-,TGCGCCAGCAGCCAAGAAGGGTTTAGCGGCTACACCTTC,CASSQEGFSGYTF
TRBJ2-1,TRBV15,-,TRBD1,TGTGCCACCAGCAAAGGAGGGACAGGGACCTACAATGAGCAGTTCTTC,CATSKGGTGTYNEQFF
TRBJ2-1,TRBV20-1,-,TRBD2,TGCAGTGCTAGAGGCCCCGGGACTACCTACAATGAGCAGTTCTTC,CSARGPGTTYNEQFF
TRBJ1-6,TRBV3-1,few,TRBD1,TGTGCCAGCAGCCAAGGTTGGGACAGGAGCTCCTATAATTCACCCCTCCACTTT,CASSQGWDRSSYNSPLHF
TRBJ1-1,TRBV4-3,-,-,TGCGCCAGCAGCCAAGAGGGAAGTCTGAACACTGAAGCTTTCTTT,CASSQEGSLNTEAFF
TRBJ2-1,TRBV18,-,TRBD1,TGTGCCAGCTCACCCAAGGACAGGGGGCCTACTTCCTACAATGAGCAGTTCTTC,CASSPKDRGPTSYNEQFF
TRBJ2-1,TRBV4-3,-,-,TGCGCCAGCAGCCAAGTTTGGGGGGCGAACAATGAGCAGTTCTTC,CASSQVWGANNEQFF
TRBJ2-7,TRBV30,-,TRBD1,TGTGCCTGGAGGGGACAGGGTTCCTACGAGCAGTACTTC,CAWRGQGSYEQYF
TRBJ2-1,TRBV12-3/TRBV12-4,once,TRBD2,TGTGCCAGCAGTTTATATGCGGGGGGGCGCAATGAGCAGTTCTTC,CASSLYAGGRNEQFF
TRBJ2-5,TRBV4-2,-,TRBD1,TGTGCCAGCAGCCAAGAAGGGGACAGGTTGGGGGAGCAGTACTTC,CASSQEGDRLGEQYF
TRBJ1-1,TRBV20-1,-,-,TGCAGTGCTAGATATGGCTGGGGGAACACTGAAGCTTTCTTT,CSARYGWGNTEAFF
TRBJ1-1,TRBV6-5,many,-,TGTGCCAGCAGGCAGGGGCCAAACACTGAAGCTTTCTTT,CASRQGPNTEAFF
TRBJ1-1,TRBV5-1,-,TRBD1,TGCGCCAGCAGCATGACAGGGATTACTGAAGCTTTCTTT,CASSMTGITEAFF
TRBJ1-2,TRBV6-5,-,-,TGTGCCAGCAGTTACCTAGTCAGGGGCCCGGGGTATGGCTACACCTTC,CASSYLVRGPGYGYTF
TRBJ2-1,TRBV7-2,-,-,TGTGCCAGCAGCTCCGGACAGCATCCGGGTGAGCAGTTCTTC,CASSSGQHPGEQFF
TRBJ1-3,TRBV7-3,-,-,TGTGCCAGCAGCTTAGACAGAAGCTCTGGAAACACCATATATTTT,CASSLDRSSGNTIYF
TRBJ2-5,TRBV5-1,-,TRBD1,TGCGCCAGCAGCCTAGGGACAGGGGGAAGTAGACCCCAGTACTTC,CASSLGTGGSRPQYF
TRBJ2-7,TRBV20-1,-,-,TGCAGTGTAACCGGGACCGACGCCTACGAGCAGTACTTC,CSVTGTDAYEQYF
TRBJ2-7,TRBV27,-,-,TGTGCCAGCAGTTTAAGGGAGGGGGGCGAGCAGTACTTC,CASSLREGGEQYF
TRBJ2-5,TRBV7-2,-,-,TGTGCCAGCAGCTCCTCGATTGCTAGCTGGGAGACCCAGTACTTC,CASSSSIASWETQYF
TRBJ2-7,TRBV7-2,-,TRBD1,TGTGCCAGCAGGGGACAGGAGCAGTACTTC,CASRGQEQYF
TRBJ2-2,TRBV5-1,many,-,TGCGCCAGCAGAGACAGGAGGCCCTCGAACACCGGGGAGCTGTTTTTT,CASRDRRPSNTGELFF
TRBJ1-4,TRBV10-3,once,-,TGTGCCATCAGTGAGTCGCGGGATGAAAAACTGTTTTTT,CAISESRDEKLFF
TRBJ1-1,TRBV7-9,-,-,TGTGCCAGCAGCTCGACGGACAGAATGAACACTGAAGCTTTCTTT,CASSSTDRMNTEAFF
TRBJ1-2,TRBV12-3/TRBV12-4,few,TRBD1,TGTGCCAGCAGTTTAGCGGGCAGGGGGCGGATGGACGGCTACACCTTC,CASSLAGRGRMDGYTF
TRBJ2-3,TRBV10-3,-,TRBD2,TGTGCCATCTCTAGCGGGGGGGCAGATACGCAGTATTTT,CAISSGGADTQYF
TRBJ2-7,TRBV28,-,-,TGTGCCAGCAGTTTATATGCAGGGGTGAAGCAGTACTTC,CASSLYAGVKQYF
TRBJ2-7,TRBV10-3,-,TRBD1,TGTGCCATCAGTGACCCCGGGACAGGGGCCCACGAGCAGTACTTC,CAISDPGTGAHEQYF